This passage covers 13 T cell receptor beta chains from one sample sequenced in a study of cytomegalovirus exposure and HLA in healthy donors. Amplification used 60 Vbeta primers and 13 Jbeta primers. The table came from immunoSEQ multiplex PCR; TCRdb's copy has only in-frame clones and leaves some out. Of approximately 110,000 clones in the sample, 65% to 85% were seen once. Sequenced sample: PBMCs. The receptors come from a woman under 30 in good health and CMV-seronegative.

The chain joins TRBV7-2 to TRBJ1-2; D is possibly TRBD1 (5 bases). The V gene's germline CDR1 is SGHTA and CDR2 FQGNSA. The CDR3 is made up of 11 amino acids. V gave up 9 bases and J gave up 7 bases, with 12 bases separating them. The CDR3, as DNA: TGTGCCAGTACCCGGGGGGTTGGCTACACCTTC. Its protein product is CASTRGVGYTF.

The chain employs TRBV7-2 and TRBJ1-1; D is undetermined. The CDR3 contains 14 residues. The germline V gene encodes CDR1 SGHTA and CDR2 FQGNSA. V was trimmed by 3 bases and J by 2 bases, leaving 10 bases between them. The CDR3 DNA sequence: TGTGCCAGCAGCTTCGGAGACCGAAACACTGAAGCTTTCTTT. Protein: CASSFGDRNTEAFF.

The rearrangement links TRBV28 to TRBJ1-2; 8 nucleotides match TRBD1. Germline lookup yields CDR1 MDHEN and CDR2 SYDVKM. The CDR3 extends over 13 amino acids. The J segment lost 7 bases and the V segment lost 4 bases, leaving 5 bases of the junction unmatched. CDR3 nucleotides: TGTGCCAGCAGTTACAGGGGGAGTTCTGGCTACACCTTC. Translated: CASSYRGSSGYTF.

This clone was seen just once. This chain connects TRBV11-2 to TRBJ1-4; 8 nucleotides line up with TRBD1. CDR1 and CDR2 from the germline V gene are SGHAT and FQNNGV. Trimming removed 1 base from V and 8 bases from J; junction bases left unmatched: 3. The CDR3 is 14 residues long. The CDR3 DNA is TGTGCCAGCAGCTTAGGGACAGGGAGGGAAAAACTGTTTTTT. This sequence encodes CASSLGTGREKLFF.

The chain joins TRBV11-2 to TRBJ1-1, with D perhaps TRBD1 (6 bases). The CDR3 extends over 16 amino acids. Germline V gene data show CDR1 as SGHAT and CDR2 as FQNNGV. V lost 0 bases, J lost 5 bases, and 16 bases lay in between. CDR3 loop: CASSLERGQVGTEAFF. DNA for the CDR3: TGTGCCAGCAGCTTAGAGCGGGGGCAGGTAGGAACTGAAGCTTTCTTT.

The chain couples TRBV19 to TRBJ1-5; 8 positions match TRBD1. CDR1 LNHDA and CDR2 SQIVND come from the germline V gene (reference sequence). Trimming at V came to 4 bases and at J to 1 base, leaving 3 bases not matched to a gene. The CDR3 covers 15 residues. CDR3 nucleotide sequence: TGTGCCAGTAGTACAGACAGGGGAAGCAATCAGCCCCAGCATTTT. Translated: CASSTDRGSNQPQHF.

The chain links TRBV6-5 to TRBJ2-3, with 11 bases aligning to TRBD2. Germline V gene sequence: CDR1 MNHEY, CDR2 SVGAGI. J lost 3 bases, V lost 2 bases, and 4 bases had no gene match. This CDR3 is 16 amino acids long. The CDR3 is CASSYQLAGETDTQYF. The CDR3 DNA reads as TGTGCCAGCAGTTACCAACTAGCGGGAGAGACAGATACGCAGTATTTT.

This clone was recorded a few times. The junction departs from the called germline gene at one end, perhaps through a read error. The V gene is TRBV6-4, the J gene TRBJ2-3; a possible D gene is TRBD2 (6 bases). Germline values: CDR1 MRHNA, CDR2 SNTAGT. The CDR3 is 16 residues long. This chain's CDR3 is CASSDSAGGGTDTQYF. The DNA of the CDR3 is TGTGCCAGCAGCGACTCAGCCGGAGGGGGCACAGATACGCAGTATTTT.

The genes are TRBV19 and TRBJ1-3; 8 bases agree with TRBD1. The V segment lost 6 bases and the J segment 4 bases; nucleotides outside the gene matches: 11. The CDR3 runs to 16 residues. Germline lookup yields CDR1 LNHDA and CDR2 SQIVND (reference sequence). This CDR3 reads CASSFIGQGLGNTIYF. The CDR3 DNA sequence: TGTGCCAGTAGCTTTATCGGACAGGGACTCGGAAACACCATATATTTT.

The CDR3 is CASSNFLGTVGTEAFF. CDR3 DNA: TGTGCCAGCAGTAACTTTTTAGGGACAGTAGGCACTGAAGCTTTCTTT. The gene calls are TRBV6-5 and TRBJ1-1; 7 bases fit TRBD1. The CDR3 extends over 16 amino acids. Trimming cost V 5 bases and J 4 bases; bases outside gene matches: 13. CDR1 is MNHEY and CDR2 is SVGAGI in the germline V gene.

This chain connects TRBV13 to TRBJ2-7; a possible D gene is TRBD2 (6 bases). The ends were cut back, 5 bases at V and 3 bases at J, with 17 bases in the middle. CDR1 PRHDT and CDR2 FYEKMQ come from the germline V gene (reference sequence). The CDR3 sequence is 15 residues long. CDR3 protein: CASSLSGTDGYEQYV. CDR3 nucleotide sequence: TGTGCCAGCAGCCTTTCCGGGACTGATGGCTACGAGCAGTACGTC.

The table lists this clone with a few counts. The identical CDR3 is also encoded by other nucleotide sequences in the sample. The chain recombines TRBV5-8 with TRBJ2-5, with TRBD2 matching over 15 bases. This CDR3 comprises 15 residues. Germline CDR1 and CDR2: SGHTS and YDEGEE. V shed 2 bases and J 5 bases; nucleotides not matched to a gene: 1. The CDR3 loop is CASSFGLAGGETQYF. As DNA, the CDR3 is TGTGCCAGCAGCTTTGGACTAGCGGGAGGGGAGACCCAGTACTTC.

This chain connects TRBV5-1 to TRBJ2-1, with 10 nucleotides matching TRBD2. The length of the CDR3 is 15 residues. J lost 8 bases, V lost 3 bases, and 8 bases had no gene match. Germline values: CDR1 SGHRS, CDR2 YFSETQ. The CDR3 is CASSWSGGAKDEQFF. For the CDR3, the DNA is TGCGCCAGCAGCTGGAGCGGGGGGGCCAAAGATGAGCAGTTCTTC.